The clone carrying this T cell receptor beta chain was found many times. No antigen is known for it. CDR3 of TCR beta was amplified by multiplex PCR that used 32 V and 13 J primers. TCRdb re-called the multiplex PCR reads through MiXCR, storing one row per CDR3 protein. Among about 23,000 distinct CDR3 sequences, 25% to 30% were seen once, and the ten largest hold about 3.5%. The data were taken from a study of immune heterogeneity within non-small cell lung tumors. Study-wide results and limits: Local tumor mutational burden and local T-cell repertoire clonality showed a moderate significant correlation, R around 0.34. Identical dominant CDR3 beta clonotypes were found repeatedly across the tumor sites of a single patient, and these appeared alongside high-frequency clones that were unique to particular tumor locations. Clonotypes of T-cell receptor beta found at high frequency were largely distinct between individual patients.

Bulk tumor genomic DNA (600 ng per sample) served as template. Several biopsies were spaced far apart within each primary tumor and obtained as surgery took place. Surgery that was curative in intent was performed on patients with untreated, newly diagnosed non-small cell lung cancer. Donors comprised newly diagnosed non-small cell lung cancer patients undergoing surgery with curative intent. The V gene lost 11 bases and the J gene lost 0 bases, with 17 bases spanning the gap. This CDR3 has 15 residues. Germline values: CDR1 MNHEY, CDR2 SMNVEV (reference sequence). Sequencing used lung tumor tissue. The clonotype comes from a man aged 40-55 years with non-small cell lung cancer. This chain joins TRBV27 and TRBJ1-5; D is uncertain. The CDR3 sequence: CAGGKGGISNQPQHF. The CDR3 DNA is TGTGCCGGTGGGAAGGGTGGGATTAGCAATCAGCCCCAGCATTTT.